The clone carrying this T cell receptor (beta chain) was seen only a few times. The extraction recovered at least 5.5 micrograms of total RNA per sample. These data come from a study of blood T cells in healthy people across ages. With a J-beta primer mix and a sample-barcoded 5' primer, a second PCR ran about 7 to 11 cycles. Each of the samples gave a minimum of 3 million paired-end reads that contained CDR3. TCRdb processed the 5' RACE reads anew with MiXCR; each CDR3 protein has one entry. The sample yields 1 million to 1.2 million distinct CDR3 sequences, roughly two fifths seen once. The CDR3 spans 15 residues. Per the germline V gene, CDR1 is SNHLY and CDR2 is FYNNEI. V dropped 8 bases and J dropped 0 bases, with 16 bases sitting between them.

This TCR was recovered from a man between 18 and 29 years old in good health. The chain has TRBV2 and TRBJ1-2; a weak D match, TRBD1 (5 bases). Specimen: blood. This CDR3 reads CASQQEGSPNYGYTF. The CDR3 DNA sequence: TGTGCCAGCCAACAGGAGGGGAGCCCTAACTATGGCTACACCTTC. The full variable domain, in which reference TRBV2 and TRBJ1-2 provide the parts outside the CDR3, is EPEVTQTPSHQVTQMGQEVILRCVPISNHLYFYWYRQILGQKVEFLVSFYNNEISEKSEIFDDQFSVERPDGSNFTLKIRSTKLEDSAMYFCASQQEGSPNYGYTFGSGTRLTVV.